This entry lists 7 T cell receptor beta chains sequenced from one sample in a study of T cell responses to AZD1222 COVID-19 vaccine (TCRdb year 2021). Library preparation employed the immunoSEQ multiplex PCR assay. In its TCRdb copy, this immuneACCESS table keeps in-frame sequences only and misses some clones. Where compared with another copy, unresolved V genes explain less than half of these, and the others have no known cause. This sample has approximately 44,000 clones in its table, and 80% of those were observed once. About 4.3% of the sample is taken by the ten largest. The meaning of the sample's time point label: baseline before first vaccination. The starting material was peripheral blood, obtained on day 0 of AZD1222 vaccination. These receptors were collected from an adult in good health.

This rearrangement joins TRBV7-9 to TRBJ1-2; D perhaps matches TRBD1 (5 bases). With 4 bases removed from V and 7 bases from J, the gap between germline ends came to 13 bases. The CDR3 runs to 13 residues. Germline CDR1 and CDR2: SEHNR and FQNEAQ (reference sequence). The CDR3 sequence is CASSSRDSGGYTF. The CDR3 DNA is TGTGCCAGCAGCTCCCGGGACTCAGGTGGCTACACCTTC.

The chain couples TRBV6-5 to TRBJ1-5, with 7 bases identical to TRBD1. The CDR3 runs to 15 residues. The germline V gene encodes CDR1 MNHEY and CDR2 SVGAGI. V lost 5 bases and J lost 1; bases outside the gene matches: 5. The CDR3 spells CASSTSGGSNQPQHF. The CDR3 region has the DNA TGTGCCAGCAGTACCTCAGGGGGGAGCAATCAGCCCCAGCATTTT.

The sample holds one count of this clone. The chain's CDR3 is CASSWPSTEAFF. CDR3 sequence (DNA): TGTGCCAGCAGTTGGCCCTCGACCGAAGCTTTCTTT. The gene calls are TRBV6-6 and TRBJ1-1; D is uncertain. Germline CDR1 MNHNY, CDR2 SVGAGI (reference sequence). This CDR3 region has 12 residues. V lost 4 bases to trimming and J lost 8 bases, with 11 bases between them.

This clone came up once. The chain employs TRBV2 and TRBJ1-5; 9 bases agree with TRBD1. The CDR3 loop spans 17 amino acids. V trimming: 5 bases; J trimming: 2 bases; junction bases outside the gene matches: 10. CDR1 SNHLY and CDR2 FYNNEI come from the germline V gene. CDR3 residues: CASSTGTGTVGNQPQHF. DNA of the CDR3: TGTGCCAGCAGTACCGGGACAGGGACTGTTGGCAATCAGCCCCAGCATTTT.

This clone was detected once. The chain is built from TRBV11-2 and TRBJ2-5; tentatively, D is TRBD2 (5 bases). The CDR3 has 13 amino acids. From germline, CDR1 is SGHAT and CDR2 FQNNGV. The V end was cut by 6 bases, the J end by 5 bases, with 13 bases between. The CDR3 nucleotides are TGTGCCAGCAGGTCCCTCCCGGGGGAGACCCAGTACTTC. Translating gives CASRSLPGETQYF.

The chain joins TRBV6-5 to TRBJ1-2, with no clear D. This CDR3 spans 13 amino acids. CDR1 is MNHEY, CDR2 SVGAGI, per germline. Deletions cut 0 bases from V and 3 bases from J, with 5 bases between. CDR3 amino acids: CASSYSRHYGYTF. The DNA of the CDR3 is TGTGCCAGCAGTTACTCGAGGCACTATGGCTACACCTTC.

This clone was counted a few times. This sequence joins TRBV5-1 and TRBJ1-2; D is possibly TRBD1 (5 bases). The V gene lost 4 bases and the J gene lost 6 bases, with 19 bases spanning the gap. Germline CDR1 and CDR2: SGHRS and YFSETQ. The CDR3 length is 15 residues. The CDR3: CASSRSVQGDDGYTF. In DNA form, the CDR3 reads TGCGCCAGCAGCCGGTCCGTTCAAGGGGATGATGGCTACACCTTC.